Following are 24 T cell receptor beta chains from one sample sequenced in a study of T cell responses to AZD1222 COVID-19 vaccine (dated by TCRdb to 2020 to 2023). The sample's time point label, decoded: about 28 days (+/-7) after the second vaccine dose. Libraries were constructed by the immunoSEQ multiplex PCR assay. Drawn from immuneACCESS, this table holds only the in-frame rearrangements with V and J called that TCRdb kept. Clones are partly lost; checked studies trace under half to an unresolved V gene and leave the rest unexplained. The sample contains fewer than 150,000 clones, 75% to 90% of them found a single time. The ten largest clones represent 1.5% to 2% of the sample. This specimen was peripheral blood, taken 28 days after the second AZD1222 dose. Receptors originate from an adult who received the AZD1222 COVID-19 vaccine.

The chain carries TRBV24-1 and TRBJ2-2, with TRBD1 matching over 9 bases. The CDR3 loop spans 16 amino acids. Germline V CDR1 and CDR2: KGHDR, SFDVKD. V dropped 9 bases and J dropped 5; count of bases not matched to a gene: 12. CDR3 region: CATRSTGTGITGELFF. The CDR3 nucleotides read TGTGCCACCCGATCTACCGGGACAGGGATAACCGGGGAGCTGTTTTTT.

The sample holds a few counts of this clone. The genes are TRBV18 and TRBJ1-1; 9 nucleotides agree with TRBD1. There are 16 residues in the CDR3. The junction had 13 bases not matched to a gene; V was cut back by 4 bases and J by 7 bases. Per the germline V gene, CDR1 is KGHSH and CDR2 is LQKENI. The DNA for the CDR3 is TGTGCCAGCTCACTCGGACAGGGGTCCCCGGTATTTGAAGCTTTCTTT. This encodes CASSLGQGSPVFEAFF.

The chain recombines TRBV5-1 with TRBJ1-4, with 9 bases aligning to TRBD1. Germline trimming cut 0 bases from V and 4 bases from J; bases unmatched to any gene: 4. Germline V gene sequence: CDR1 SGHRS, CDR2 YFSETQ. The length of the CDR3 is 16 residues. The DNA for the CDR3 is TGCGCCAGCAGCTTGGACAGGGGGCTTGGTAATGAAAAACTGTTTTTT. It encodes CASSLDRGLGNEKLFF.

This chain connects TRBV28 to TRBJ1-5, with D tentatively TRBD1 (6 bases). Trimming cost V 6 bases and J 2 bases, with 11 bases left between them. Germline V lookup: CDR1 MDHEN, CDR2 SYDVKM. This CDR3 is built from 14 residues. CDR3 sequence reads: CASRTQGGNQPQHF. Written as DNA, the CDR3 is TGTGCCAGCAGGACACAGGGCGGCAATCAGCCCCAGCATTTT.

The rearrangement joins TRBV18 to TRBJ1-1; the D is unclear. The V and J ends lost 2 bases and 1 base respectively, with 5 bases between them. The CDR3 spans 13 residues. Germline CDR1 and CDR2: KGHSH and LQKENI. The CDR3 DNA reads TGTGCCAGCTCACCAACGCGGAACACTGAAGCTTTCTTT. Amino acids: CASSPTRNTEAFF.

The chain links TRBV6-5 to TRBJ1-1; unclear D gene. CDR3 length equals 12 residues. The germline V gene encodes CDR1 MNHEY and CDR2 SVGAGI. Trimming removed 6 bases at V and 10 bases at J, with 15 bases between. The CDR3 loop reads CASSALGKSAFF. DNA of the CDR3: TGTGCCAGCAGCGCCCTGGGAAAGTCAGCTTTCTTT.

V usage is TRBV28 and J usage is TRBJ2-1; the D is unclear. V was trimmed by 2 bases and J by 3 bases, leaving 8 bases between them. The CDR3 covers 14 residues. Germline assignment: CDR1 MDHEN and CDR2 SYDVKM. This CDR3 reads CASSLGQNYNEQFF. Written as DNA, the CDR3 is TGTGCCAGCAGTTTAGGGCAGAACTACAATGAGCAGTTCTTC.

The genes are TRBV6-5 and TRBJ1-6, with TRBD1 matching 8 bases. CDR3 length: 15 residues. After removal of 6 bases from V and 5 bases from J, the junction contained 6 bases not matched to a gene. Per germline, CDR1 MNHEY and CDR2 SVGAGI. The CDR3 coding sequence is TGTGCCAGCAGACCTCGGACAGGGAATAATTCACCCCTCCACTTT. This sequence encodes CASRPRTGNNSPLHF.

This clone was observed many times. Here the CDR3 DNA reads TGCAGTGCTAGTGGCCAGCGGGACCTCAATGAGCAGTTCTTC. Translation: CSASGQRDLNEQFF. The chain joins TRBV20-1 to TRBJ2-1; 7 nucleotides line up with TRBD2. Trimming at V came to 3 bases and at J to 6 bases, leaving 8 bases not matched to a gene. CDR3 size: 14 residues. Germline V gene lookup returns CDR1 DFQATT and CDR2 SNEGSKA (reference sequence).

The chain employs TRBV7-2 and TRBJ1-2; tentative D call: TRBD1 (6 bases). Per the germline V gene, CDR1 is SGHTA and CDR2 is FQGNSA. CDR3 length: 15 amino acids. V was cut by 0 bases and J by 4 bases, with 12 bases left in between. Here the CDR3 reads CASSLALGQSYGYTF. CDR3 coding DNA: TGTGCCAGCAGCTTAGCGCTCGGACAGTCCTATGGCTACACCTTC. The complete variable domain, with remaining parts taken from reference TRBV7-2 and TRBJ1-2, reads GAGVSQSPSNKVTEKGKDVELRCDPISGHTALYWYRQSLGQGLEFLIYFQGNSAPDKSGLPSDRFSAERTGGSVSTLTIQRTQQEDSAVYLCASSLALGQSYGYTFGSGTRLTVV.

This chain links TRBV7-9 with TRBJ1-2; TRBD1 matches at 8 bases. The germline V gene encodes CDR1 SEHNR and CDR2 FQNEAQ (reference sequence). V lost 5 bases and J lost 7; bases outside the gene matches: 3. CDR3 length: 12 amino acids. CDR3 region: CASSIDRGGYTF. The CDR3 region has the DNA TGTGCCAGCAGCATCGACAGGGGTGGCTACACCTTC. The variable domain in full, with the rest retrieved from reference TRBV7-9 and TRBJ1-2, is DTGVSQNPRHKITKRGQNVTFRCDPISEHNRLYWYRQTLGQGPEFLTYFQNEAQLEKSRLLSDRFSAERPKGSFSTLEIQRTEQGDSAMYLCASSIDRGGYTFGSGTRLTVV.

The V and J genes are TRBV7-9 and TRBJ1-5; possibly TRBD1 for D (5 bases). This CDR3 region has 13 residues. Germline V gene data show CDR1 as SEHNR and CDR2 as FQNEAQ (reference sequence). Trimming removed 8 bases at V and 4 bases at J, with 12 bases between. The CDR3 sequence is CASGQGENQPQHF. CDR3 nucleotide sequence: TGTGCCAGCGGTCAGGGCGAAAATCAGCCCCAGCATTTT.

The rearrangement links TRBV6-6 to TRBJ1-4, with 7 bases fitting TRBD1. The CDR3 has 14 residues. CDR1 is MNHNY and CDR2 is SVGAGI in the germline V gene (reference sequence). V trimming: 4 bases; J trimming: 2 bases; junction bases outside the gene matches: 1. CDR3 coding DNA: TGTGCCAGCAGTTCAGGGGGGACTAATGAAAAACTGTTTTTT. Its protein product is CASSSGGTNEKLFF.

V is TRBV28 and J is TRBJ2-3; TRBD2 matches at 10 bases. The CDR3 loop spans 16 amino acids. The V and J ends lost 5 bases and 5 bases, in that order; junction bases with no gene match: 10. Germline CDR1 reads MDHEN; CDR2 reads SYDVKM. CDR3 bases: TGTGCCAGCAGTGTCCCCCTAGCGGGAGTTATAGATACGCAGTATTTT. Translated: CASSVPLAGVIDTQYF.

This chain joins TRBV15 and TRBJ1-4, with D hard to call. CDR1 is LNHNV and CDR2 is YYDKDF in the germline V gene (reference sequence). This CDR3 is built from 17 residues. Trimming removed 2 bases from V and 4 bases from J, with 17 bases in between. CDR3 DNA sequence: TGTGCCACCAGCAGAAGCGGGCTCGGTAACTATAATGAAAAACTGTTTTTT. Residues: CATSRSGLGNYNEKLFF.

The chain has TRBV3-1 (or the pseudogene TRBV3-2) and TRBJ2-1; D is perhaps TRBD1 (5 bases). The CDR3 is 14 residues long. V lost 1 base, J lost 6 bases, and 10 bases lay in between. In germline, CDR1 is LGHDT, CDR2 YNNKEL (reference sequence). This CDR3 reads CASSQGTQGNEQFF. CDR3 bases: TGTGCCAGCAGCCAAGGGACCCAGGGCAATGAGCAGTTCTTC.

For the CDR3, the DNA is TGTGCCAGCAGTTTATGGGGACAGGATCGAAAACTGTTTTTT. This codes for CASSLWGQDRKLFF. V usage is TRBV28 and J usage is TRBJ1-4; 8 positions match TRBD1. CDR1 and CDR2 from the germline V gene are MDHEN and SYDVKM. Germline trimming cut 0 bases from V and 10 bases from J; bases unmatched to any gene: 4. The CDR3 loop spans 14 amino acids.

The chain employs TRBV9 and TRBJ2-2; D is ambiguous. Per germline, CDR1 SGDLS and CDR2 YYNGEE. The CDR3 spans 14 residues. With 0 bases removed from V and 2 bases from J, the gap between germline ends came to 5 bases. CDR3 sequence: CASSVGRNTGELFF. DNA of the CDR3: TGTGCCAGCAGCGTAGGACGCAACACCGGGGAGCTGTTTTTT.

The genes are TRBV15 and TRBJ1-2; TRBD1 is a possible D gene (5 bases). Germline V gene data show CDR1 as LNHNV and CDR2 as YYDKDF (reference sequence). The V end lost 6 bases, the J end lost 4 bases, and 12 bases lay between the germline ends. This CDR3 spans 13 amino acids. The CDR3 loop reads CATSSGPGYGYTF. CDR3 nucleotide sequence: TGTGCCACCAGTTCAGGGCCAGGCTATGGCTACACCTTC.

The rearrangement joins TRBV28 to TRBJ1-2; unclear D gene. This CDR3 has 15 residues. The germline V gene has CDR1 MDHEN and CDR2 SYDVKM. Deletions cut 3 bases from V and 1 base from J, with 12 bases between. The CDR3 nucleotides are TGTGCCAGCAGTTTCCCCGGACGGAATAACTATGGCTACACCTTC. It codes for CASSFPGRNNYGYTF.

The V gene is TRBV3-1 (or the pseudogene TRBV3-2), the J gene TRBJ1-6; no reliable D call. The CDR3 extends over 12 amino acids. CDR1 is LGHDT and CDR2 is YNNKEL in the germline V gene (reference sequence). V was trimmed by 0 bases and J by 14 bases, leaving 8 bases between them. Here the CDR3 DNA reads TGTGCCAGCAGCCAAGATCACGAGTCCCTCCACTTT. Amino acids: CASSQDHESLHF.

The rearrangement joins TRBV15 to TRBJ1-2; a weak D match, TRBD1 (6 bases). This CDR3 comprises 15 residues. The germline V gene encodes CDR1 LNHNV and CDR2 YYDKDF (reference sequence). V was cut by 0 bases and J by 3 bases, with 11 bases left in between. The CDR3 is CATSREGNRDYGYTF. The CDR3 DNA sequence: TGTGCCACCAGCAGAGAAGGGAACAGGGACTATGGCTACACCTTC. Based on the CDR3 plus reference TRBV15 and TRBJ1-2, the full variable domain is DAMVIQNPRYQVTQFGKPVTLSCSQTLNHNVMYWYQQKSSQAPKLLFHYYDKDFNNEADTPDNFQSRRPNTSFCFLDIRSPGLGDTAMYLCATSREGNRDYGYTFGSGTRLTVV.

The gene calls are TRBV7-2 and TRBJ2-1; 9 nucleotides match TRBD2. J was trimmed by 7 bases and V by 4 bases; bases with no gene match: 11. This CDR3 contains 16 residues. CDR1 and CDR2 (germline): SGHTA, FQGNSA. The CDR3 sequence is CASSYMRLAVSNEQFF. The CDR3 DNA reads as TGTGCCAGCAGCTATATGCGACTAGCGGTTTCTAATGAGCAGTTCTTC.

This chain links TRBV25-1 with TRBJ2-1; 13 positions agree with TRBD2. The J segment lost 7 bases and the V segment lost 2 bases, leaving 8 bases of the junction unmatched. The CDR3 spans 17 residues. Germline loops: CDR1 MGHDK, CDR2 SYGVNS. The CDR3: CASSEPGTSGALNEQFF. The DNA of the CDR3 is TGTGCCAGCAGTGAACCCGGGACTAGCGGGGCCTTAAATGAGCAGTTCTTC.